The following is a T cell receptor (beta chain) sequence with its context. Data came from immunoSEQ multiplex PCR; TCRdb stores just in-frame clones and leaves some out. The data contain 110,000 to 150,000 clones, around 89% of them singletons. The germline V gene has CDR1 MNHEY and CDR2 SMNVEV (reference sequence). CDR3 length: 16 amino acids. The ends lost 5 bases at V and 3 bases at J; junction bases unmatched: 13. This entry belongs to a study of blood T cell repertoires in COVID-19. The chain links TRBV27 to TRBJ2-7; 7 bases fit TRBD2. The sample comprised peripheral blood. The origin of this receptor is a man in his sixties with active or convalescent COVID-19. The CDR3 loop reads CASSDREARDRYEQYF. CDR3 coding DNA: TGTGCCAGCAGTGACCGGGAGGCCCGTGATCGCTACGAGCAGTACTTC.